This T cell receptor beta chain came from a study of blood T cell repertoires in COVID-19 (TCRdb year 2020). General notes on the study: Samples from collaborators originated in the United States, Italy and Spain and spanned both the acute and convalescent phases of COVID-19. The prospective study material was composed of cDNA or gDNA derived from T cells, B-cell-depleted T cells, or PBMCs. Subjects who had been exposed to COVID-19, were actively infected with it, or had recovered from it provided the deeply sampled blood TCRbeta repertoires that made up the dataset. Samples came from the ongoing ImmuneRACE study (first 160 participants) plus 1,254 subjects from 6 global collaborators. Where available, HLA class I and class II types were taken from metadata supplied by the sample provider and were not determined by assay-based typing. The repertoires were made available in a free public database intended to serve as a resource for research on the immune response to SARS-CoV-2. A de-identified subject ID, COVID-19 status, age in years and sex were almost always included in the sample metadata. The full study reports these points: The amount of clinical and demographic metadata varied by source and participant and was provided uncurated.

The cysteine opens and the phenylalanine closes a CDR3 of 17 amino acids. CDR3 DNA only is kept here, 51 bases in frame from base 1. V is clipped by 1 base and J by 9 bases, and the sequence between their germline boundaries is 22 bases long. According to the germline V gene, CDR1 reads LGHNT and CDR2 reads FRNRAP. Whole blood was collected in K2EDTA tubes by collaborating institutions according to the institutions' own protocols. For TCRbeta analysis, collaborators shipped samples in one of three forms: frozen whole blood, isolated PBMCs, or DNA extracted from either of those sample types. TCRbeta CDR3 regions were amplified from genomic DNA using the immunoSEQ Assay, a bias-controlled multiplex PCR. Turning to the authors' computational methods: Nucleated cell counts per sample were estimated from amplification of reference gene primers within the assay. To quantify the absolute abundance of each unique TCRbeta CDR3 rearrangement, sequence reads were collapsed and filtered. For each sample, productive Simpson clonality was calculated by taking the square root of Simpson's diversity index across productive rearrangements. Held by TCRdb, this immuneACCESS table contains in-frame sequences only and omits some clones. Under half of the omission traces to an unresolved V gene where checked; the cause of the rest is unknown. The DNA gave D and trimming, while V, J and clone size come from that table. Here the sample has hundreds of thousands of clones; 88% occur a single time. Over 1.1% of the sample is in the top ten clones.

Points on this clone: Its antigen target is currently unknown. It has no much larger one-base neighbor in the sample; base qualities were not kept.

The sequence derives from a man at least 80 years old with acute or convalescent COVID-19. This chain joins TRBV12-5 to TRBJ2-1; TRBD2 is perhaps the D gene, given 5 matching bases. Material for sequencing was peripheral blood. The DNA is as follows: TGTGCTAGTGGTTTGGGTCAGTCCACTGGGAGCGGTGCTGAGCAGTTCTTC. This gives the protein CASGLGQSTGSGAEQFF.